The sequence of this T cell receptor (beta chain) was determined in a study of shared clonotypes between healthy human individuals. Overall study: In total, the donors were a couple of women and a few men aged 18 to 49.

Germline CDR1 MGHRA, CDR2 YSYEKL. The CDR3 length is 15 residues. After removal of 2 bases from V and 4 bases from J, the junction contained 8 bases not matched to a gene. Assay used: immunoSEQ multiplex PCR; TCRdb lists only in-frame clones, some missing. The sample gives 760,000 or so clones, 96% of which show up once; less than 0.25% is in the top ten. The table lists this clone with a few counts. CD45RO negativity and positive selection for CCR7 defined naive CD8 cells, a population that excluded terminally differentiated effector memory CD45RA+ cells. The genes are TRBV4-1 and TRBJ2-7; 7 nucleotides align to TRBD2. Sequenced material: naive CD8+ T cells sorted from blood. This sequence was found in a man aged 25-45 years in good health. CDR3 DNA sequence: TGCGCCAGCAGCCAACGGGCGGGAGAGGTGTACGAGCAGTACTTC. This gives the protein CASSQRAGEVYEQYF.